The rows below give T cell receptor beta chains drawn from one sample of a study of blood T cells in healthy people across ages. TCRdb reprocessed the 5' RACE reads via MiXCR and lists one record per CDR3 protein. The table records 1.4 million to 1.5 million distinct CDR3 sequences, 42% of them present only once. The material sequenced was blood. Receptors originate from a woman aged 18-35 years in good health. CDR3s include the opening cysteine and the closing phenylalanine or tryptophan. The D gene is left open where the match is weak. Not all rows give a size; the values are once, few, many and, for expanded clones, a class.

TGTGCCAGCAGTCCCAAGAGAGGCGGGGCGAGCACAGATACGCAGTATTTT CASSPKRGGASTDTQYF TRBJ2-3 few . TRBV12-3/TRBV12-4
TGTGCCAGCAGGACCCAAGGGGGTGGCGAGACCCAGTACTTC CASRTQGGGETQYF TRBJ2-5 . . TRBV27
TGCGCCAGCAGCTCGCGGACAGGGGAGCTCTATGGCTACACCTTC CASSSRTGELYGYTF TRBJ1-2 . TRBD1 TRBV5-1
TGTGCCACCAGTGACCCGACAGGGAACAACTATGGCTACACCTTC CATSDPTGNNYGYTF TRBJ1-2 few TRBD1 TRBV24-1
TGTGCCAGCAGTGAAGGGACAGGCGGCGATGGCTACACCTTC CASSEGTGGDGYTF TRBJ1-2 . TRBD1 TRBV6-1
TGTGCCAGCAGTTCCCAAGGGGCACTGGGCGGCTACACCTTC CASSSQGALGGYTF TRBJ1-2 . . TRBV27
TGTGCCAGCACCCCACAAGGGGGAGCGGCCTACAATGAGCAGTTCTTC CASTPQGGAAYNEQFF TRBJ2-1 . . TRBV12-3/TRBV12-4
TGCAGTGCTAGCGGGAGACAAGAGACCCAGTACTTC CSASGRQETQYF TRBJ2-5 few . TRBV20-1
TGTGCCACCAGGACAGGGGGCACAGGAGGCTACACCTTC CATRTGGTGGYTF TRBJ1-2 . TRBD1 TRBV10-3
TGTGCCAGCAGCTCGGACACGGCTAATCAGCCCCAGCATTTT CASSSDTANQPQHF TRBJ1-5 . . TRBV6-6
TGTGCCAGCAGCCAAGAGGCTAGTCTAGCGGGGAGCTACGAGCAGTACTTC CASSQEASLAGSYEQYF TRBJ2-7 many TRBD2 TRBV4-2
TGTGCCAGCAGCCCCCGGGGACATCTGAGCTCTGGGGCCAACGTCCTGACTTTC CASSPRGHLSSGANVLTF TRBJ2-6 few . TRBV11-2
TGTGCCAGCACCCCTTTCCAAAGCTCCTACAATGAGCAGTTCTTC CASTPFQSSYNEQFF TRBJ2-1 . . TRBV7-2
TGCGCCAGCAGCTTGGATCGTCGAATCGCGGACAGCCGGGAGTACTTC CASSLDRRIADSREYF TRBJ2-5 . . TRBV5-1
TGTGCCAGCAGCTTAGACGGAAGCGGCAATGAGCAGTTCTTC CASSLDGSGNEQFF TRBJ2-1 . . TRBV7-6
TGTGTTATTCGTACGGATTCACCCCTCCACTTT CVIRTDSPLHF TRBJ1-6 . . TRBV10-3
TGTGCCACTAACAGGTTTTCGGATCAGCCCCAGCATTTT CATNRFSDQPQHF TRBJ1-5 . . TRBV2
TGTGCAAGCAGTTTAGAACAGGAAGAAGAGACCCAGTACTTC CASSLEQEEETQYF TRBJ2-5 . . TRBV28
TGTGCCAGCAGCCTCTTTCATAGCGTGTCTTCCTACGAGCAGTACTTC CASSLFHSVSSYEQYF TRBJ2-7 . . TRBV7-4
TGTGCCACCGCGACTAGCGGGGGGGCTGAAGATACGCAGTATTTT CATATSGGAEDTQYF TRBJ2-3 . TRBD2 TRBV28
TGTGCCAGCAGCTTGGGGGACGACAGGATTCAGTACTTC CASSLGDDRIQYF TRBJ2-4 many . TRBV5-5
TGTGCCAGCAGCCCTTCGGACAGGGGTAGCGAAAAACTGTTTTTT CASSPSDRGSEKLFF TRBJ1-4 . . TRBV21-1
TGTGCCAGCAGCCCGTGGGGGGACCCCAAAAACATTCAGTACTTC CASSPWGDPKNIQYF TRBJ2-4 few . TRBV7-2
TGTGCCAGCAGCCCCCCTTTGACTAGCGGGACCCCTGGGAATGAGCAGTACTTC CASSPPLTSGTPGNEQYF TRBJ2-7 . TRBD2 TRBV14
TGTGCCAGCAGTTACTCGGGGGACGGAGGATACGAGCAGTACTTC CASSYSGDGGYEQYF TRBJ2-7 . . TRBV6-5
TGCAGTGCTAGACGGCAGGGAGAGACCCAGTACTTC CSARRQGETQYF TRBJ2-5 few . TRBV20-1
TGCAGCGTTGGGCACGCAGTAGCAAATACAGATACGCGGTATTTT CSVGHAVANTDTRYF TRBJ2-3 . . TRBV29-1
TGTGCCAGCAGTGAAGACCTCTACGAGCAGTACTTC CASSEDLYEQYF TRBJ2-7 few . TRBV2
TGTGCCGGCAGTGCAAGCAGGGGGGAGGTGGGCACTGAAGCTTTCTTT CAGSASRGEVGTEAFF TRBJ1-1 . TRBD1 TRBV2
TGCAGTGCTAGACTAGCGGCGTGGGAGACCCAGTACTTC CSARLAAWETQYF TRBJ2-5 . TRBD2 TRBV20-1
TGCGCCAGCAGGACGGGGAGCCCCACAGATACGCAGTATTTT CASRTGSPTDTQYF TRBJ2-3 . . TRBV5-1